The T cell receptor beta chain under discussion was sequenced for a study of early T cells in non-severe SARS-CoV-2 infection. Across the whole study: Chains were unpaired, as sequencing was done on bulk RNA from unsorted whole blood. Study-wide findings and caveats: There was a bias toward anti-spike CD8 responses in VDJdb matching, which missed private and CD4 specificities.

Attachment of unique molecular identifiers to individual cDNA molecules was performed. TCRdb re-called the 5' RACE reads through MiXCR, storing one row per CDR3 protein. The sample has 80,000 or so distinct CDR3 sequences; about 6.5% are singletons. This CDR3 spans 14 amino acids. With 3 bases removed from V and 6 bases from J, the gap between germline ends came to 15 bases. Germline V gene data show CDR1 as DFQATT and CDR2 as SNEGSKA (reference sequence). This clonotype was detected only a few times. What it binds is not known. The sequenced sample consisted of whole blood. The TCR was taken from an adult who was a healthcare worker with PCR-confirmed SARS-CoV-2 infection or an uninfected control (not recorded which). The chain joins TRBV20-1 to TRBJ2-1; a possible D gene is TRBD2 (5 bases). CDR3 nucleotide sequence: TGCAGTGCTAGTGTAAGCGGCTTCTTCAATGAGCAGTTCTTC. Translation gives CSASVSGFFNEQFF.